This T cell receptor beta chain was identified during a study of cytomegalovirus exposure and HLA in healthy donors. Whole-study context: Around 76% of 350 to 400 genotyped donors fell in the Caucasian-associated ancestry cluster.

The ends lost 6 bases at V and 1 base at J; junction bases unmatched: 4. CDR1 and CDR2 from the germline V gene are ENHRY and SYGVKD. The length of the CDR3 is 15 residues. Vbeta (60) and Jbeta (13) primers were used in the PCR. Assay: immunoSEQ multiplex PCR; the TCRdb copy retains only in-frame clones and omits some. The sample yields about 150,000 clones, approximately 81% seen once. What was sequenced was PBMCs. This chain uses TRBV10-3 with TRBJ2-1; 9 bases fit TRBD2. This clonotype was sampled from a woman aged 40 to 49 in good health and CMV-seropositive. CDR3 sequence reads: CAIRPAGGSYNEQFF. The CDR3 DNA reads TGTGCCATCAGGCCAGCGGGAGGATCCTACAATGAGCAGTTCTTC.